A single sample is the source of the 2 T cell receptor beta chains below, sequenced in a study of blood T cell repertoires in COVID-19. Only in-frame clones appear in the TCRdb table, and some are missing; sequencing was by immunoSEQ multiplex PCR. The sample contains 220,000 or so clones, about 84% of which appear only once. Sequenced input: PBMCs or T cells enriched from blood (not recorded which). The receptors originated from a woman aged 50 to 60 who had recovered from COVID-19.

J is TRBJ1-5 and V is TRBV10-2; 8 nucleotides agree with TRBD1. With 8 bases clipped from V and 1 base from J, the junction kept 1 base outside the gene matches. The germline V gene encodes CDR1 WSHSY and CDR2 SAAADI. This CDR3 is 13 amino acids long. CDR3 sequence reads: CASRDRSNQPQHF. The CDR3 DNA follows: TGCGCCAGCCGGGACAGGAGCAATCAGCCCCAGCATTTT.

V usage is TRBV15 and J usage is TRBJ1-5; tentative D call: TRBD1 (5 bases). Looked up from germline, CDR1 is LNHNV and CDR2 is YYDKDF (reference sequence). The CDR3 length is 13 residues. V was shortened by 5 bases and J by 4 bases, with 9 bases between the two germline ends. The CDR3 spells CATSRRGNQPQHF. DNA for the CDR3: TGTGCCACCAGCCGGAGGGGAAATCAGCCCCAGCATTTT. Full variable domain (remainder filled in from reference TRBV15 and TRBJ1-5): DAMVIQNPRYQVTQFGKPVTLSCSQTLNHNVMYWYQQKSSQAPKLLFHYYDKDFNNEADTPDNFQSRRPNTSFCFLDIRSPGLGDTAMYLCATSRRGNQPQHFGDGTRLSIL.